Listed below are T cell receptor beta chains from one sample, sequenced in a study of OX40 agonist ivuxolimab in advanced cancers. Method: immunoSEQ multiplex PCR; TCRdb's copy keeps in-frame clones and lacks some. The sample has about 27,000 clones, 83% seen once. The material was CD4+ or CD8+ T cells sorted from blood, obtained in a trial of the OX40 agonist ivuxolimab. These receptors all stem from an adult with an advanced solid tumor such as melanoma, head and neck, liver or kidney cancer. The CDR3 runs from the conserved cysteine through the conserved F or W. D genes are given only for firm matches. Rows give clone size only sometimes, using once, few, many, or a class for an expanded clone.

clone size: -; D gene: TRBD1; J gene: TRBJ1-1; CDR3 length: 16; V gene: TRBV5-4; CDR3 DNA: TGTGCCAGCAGCTTGGGGGGGGACAGGGATGGGACTGAAGCTTTCTTT; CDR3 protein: CASSLGGDRDGTEAFF
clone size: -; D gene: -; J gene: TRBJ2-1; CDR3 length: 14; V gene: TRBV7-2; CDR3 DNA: TGTGCCAGCAGCTGGGGCCCCGACTACAATGAGCAGTTCTTC; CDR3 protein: CASSWGPDYNEQFF
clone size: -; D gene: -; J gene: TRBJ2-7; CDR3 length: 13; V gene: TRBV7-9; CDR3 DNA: TGTGCCAGCAGCTTTGGCCTGTCCTACGAGCAGTACTTC; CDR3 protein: CASSFGLSYEQYF
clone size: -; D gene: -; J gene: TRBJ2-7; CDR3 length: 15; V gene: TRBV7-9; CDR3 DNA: TGTGCCAGCAGCTTGTCTGGGGAAGGATCCTACGAGCAGTACTTC; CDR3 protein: CASSLSGEGSYEQYF
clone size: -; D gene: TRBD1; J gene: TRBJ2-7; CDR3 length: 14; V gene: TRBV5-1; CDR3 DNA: TGCGCCAGCAGCTTTAGGGGGCTCTCCTACGAGCAGTACTTC; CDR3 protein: CASSFRGLSYEQYF
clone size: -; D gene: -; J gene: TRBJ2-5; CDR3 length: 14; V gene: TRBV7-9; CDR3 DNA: TGTGCCAGCAGCTTAGAAGTGGCAGGGGAGACCCAGTACTTC; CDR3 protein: CASSLEVAGETQYF
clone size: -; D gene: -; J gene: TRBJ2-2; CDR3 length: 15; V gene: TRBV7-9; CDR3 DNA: TGTGCCAGCAGCTCAGGACGGGATATGGGCGGGGAGCTGTTTTTT; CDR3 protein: CASSSGRDMGGELFF
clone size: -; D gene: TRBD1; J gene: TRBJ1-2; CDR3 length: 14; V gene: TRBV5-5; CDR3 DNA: TGTGCCAGCAGCTTGGCCACAGGGGGCTATGGCTACACCTTC; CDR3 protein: CASSLATGGYGYTF
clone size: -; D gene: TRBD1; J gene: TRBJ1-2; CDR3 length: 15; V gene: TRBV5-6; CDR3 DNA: TGTGCCAGCAGGGTCAGTCAGGGGGTATCCTATGGCTACACCTTC; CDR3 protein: CASRVSQGVSYGYTF
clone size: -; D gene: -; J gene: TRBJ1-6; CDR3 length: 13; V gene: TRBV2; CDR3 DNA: TGTGCCAGCAGGGGGCCGAATAATTCACCCCTCCACTTT; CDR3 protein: CASRGPNNSPLHF
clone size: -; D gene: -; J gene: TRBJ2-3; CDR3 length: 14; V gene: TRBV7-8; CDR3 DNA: TGTGCCAGCAGCCTGACCTTGAGCACAGATACGCAGTATTTT; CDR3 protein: CASSLTLSTDTQYF
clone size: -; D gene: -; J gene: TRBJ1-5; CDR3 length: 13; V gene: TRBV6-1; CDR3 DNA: TGTGCCAGCAGTTTTGAGGGCAATCAGCCCCAGCATTTT; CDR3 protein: CASSFEGNQPQHF
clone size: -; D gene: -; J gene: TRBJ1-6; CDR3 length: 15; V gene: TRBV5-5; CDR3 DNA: TGTGCCAGCAGCTTATGGGAGTACGATAATTCACCCCTCCACTTT; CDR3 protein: CASSLWEYDNSPLHF
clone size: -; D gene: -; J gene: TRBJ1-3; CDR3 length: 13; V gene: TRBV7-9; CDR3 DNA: TGTGCCAGCAGCTTAGTTGAGATTCGCACCATATATTTT; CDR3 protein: CASSLVEIRTIYF
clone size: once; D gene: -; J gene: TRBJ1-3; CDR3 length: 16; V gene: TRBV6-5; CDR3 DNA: TGTGCCAGCAGTTACTCTGGAGGGGCTGCTGGAAACACCATATATTTT; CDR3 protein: CASSYSGGAAGNTIYF
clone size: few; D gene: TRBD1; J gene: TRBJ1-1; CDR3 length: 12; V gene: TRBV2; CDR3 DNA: TGTGCCAGCGGACAGGGGCGTAATGAAGCTTTCTTT; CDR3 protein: CASGQGRNEAFF
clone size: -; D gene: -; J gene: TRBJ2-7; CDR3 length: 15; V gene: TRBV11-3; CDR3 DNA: TGTGCCAGCAGCTTAGGCGAAGGGAACTCCTACGAGCAGTACTTC; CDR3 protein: CASSLGEGNSYEQYF
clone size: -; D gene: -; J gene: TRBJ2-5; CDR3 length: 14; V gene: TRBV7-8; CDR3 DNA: TGTGCCAGCAGCAATCAGGGGGGCCGAAAGACCCAGTACTTC; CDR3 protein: CASSNQGGRKTQYF
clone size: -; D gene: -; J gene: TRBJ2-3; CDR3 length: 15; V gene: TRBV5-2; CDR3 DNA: TGTGCCAGCAGCTCCGGGACAGGGTCAAAAGATACGCAGTATTTT; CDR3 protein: CASSSGTGSKDTQYF
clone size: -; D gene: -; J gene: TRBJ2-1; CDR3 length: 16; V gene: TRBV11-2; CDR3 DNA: TGTGCCAGCAGCTTAGTAGGAGGGTATCCTTACAATGAGCAGTTCTTC; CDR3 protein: CASSLVGGYPYNEQFF
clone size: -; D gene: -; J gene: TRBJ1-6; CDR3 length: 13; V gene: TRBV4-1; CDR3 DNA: TGCGCCAGCAGCCAAGGCAAGAATTCACCCCTCCACTTT; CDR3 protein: CASSQGKNSPLHF
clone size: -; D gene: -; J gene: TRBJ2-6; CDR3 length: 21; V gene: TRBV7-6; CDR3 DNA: TGTGCCAGCAGCTTAGTCATCATTAGGACAGCAATAAGCTCTGGGGCCAACGTCCTGACTTTC; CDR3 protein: CASSLVIIRTAISSGANVLTF
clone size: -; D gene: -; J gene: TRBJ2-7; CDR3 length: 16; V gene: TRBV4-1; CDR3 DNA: TGCGCCAGCAGCCAAGCGGCAACAGGGACTTCCTACGAGCAGTACTTC; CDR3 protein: CASSQAATGTSYEQYF
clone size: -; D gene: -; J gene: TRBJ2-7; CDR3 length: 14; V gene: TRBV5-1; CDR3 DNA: TGCGCCAGCAGCTTGGGGCCGAGCTCCTACGAGCAGTACTTC; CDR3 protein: CASSLGPSSYEQYF
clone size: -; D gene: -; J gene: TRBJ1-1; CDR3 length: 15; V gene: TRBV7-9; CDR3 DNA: TGTGCCAGCAGCTTAGGGGGGACGCGGAACACTGAAGCTTTCTTT; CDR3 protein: CASSLGGTRNTEAFF
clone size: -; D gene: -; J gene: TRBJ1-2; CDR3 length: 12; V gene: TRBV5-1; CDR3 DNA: TGCGCCAGCAGCTTGGACAGCTATGGCTACACCTTC; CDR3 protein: CASSLDSYGYTF
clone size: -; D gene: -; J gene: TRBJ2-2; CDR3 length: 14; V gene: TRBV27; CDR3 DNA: TGTGCCAGCAGTTCCGACCAGGCGACCGGGGAGCTGTTTTTT; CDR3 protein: CASSSDQATGELFF
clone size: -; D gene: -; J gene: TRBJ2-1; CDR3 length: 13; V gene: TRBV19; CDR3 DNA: TGTGCCAGCACATGGGACAACTACAATGAGCAGTTCTTC; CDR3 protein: CASTWDNYNEQFF
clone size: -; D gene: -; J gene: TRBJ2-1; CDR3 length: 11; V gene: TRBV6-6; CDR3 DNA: TGTGCCAGCAGCACCACCCAGGAGCAGTTCTTC; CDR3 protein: CASSTTQEQFF
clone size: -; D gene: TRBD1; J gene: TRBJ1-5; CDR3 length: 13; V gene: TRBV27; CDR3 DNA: TGTGCCAGCAGTCTTGAGGGGGCGCTGCCCCAGCATTTT; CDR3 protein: CASSLEGALPQHF